This TCR beta chain was captured by sequencing in a study of molecular identifiers for immune sequencing clone quantification. CDR3 length: 15 residues. Trimming stripped 0 bases from V and 10 bases from J, with 14 bases between. Germline V gives CDR1 SGDLS, CDR2 YYNGEE. TCRdb reprocessed the PCR reads via MiXCR and lists one record per CDR3 protein. The table has around 480,000 distinct CDR3 sequences, around 23% seen once; the top ten hold 0.7% to 0.9%. This clonotype was recorded a few times. Naive CD8 T cell sorting was performed on the CD8+CD4-CCR7+CD45RA+ phenotype. V gene TRBV9 combines with J gene TRBJ1-6; weak D call: TRBD1 (6 bases). The TCR originated in a human donor in good health. Some libraries in this study had Jurkat cell RNA spiked in. Sequencing was done on a sample of naive CD8+ T cells from blood, with Jurkat cell RNA spiked in. The subset is: FACS-sorted CD8+CD4-CCR7+CD45RA+ naive T cells. The chain's CDR3 is CASSVAPGVNSPLHF. In nucleotides, the CDR3 is TGTGCCAGCAGCGTAGCTCCAGGGGTCAACTCACCCCTCCACTTT.